The clone carrying this T cell receptor (beta chain) showed up just a few times. Its target is not known. This record belongs to a study of T cell repertoires in cytomegalovirus infection. Study overall: HLA-B-restricted CMV epitopes that are well studied, plus recently identified HLA-C-restricted ones, were used by the study. A matching HLA type, together with CMV infection, was signaled by public TCR beta signatures. Study results and caveats: Frequencies of public TCR beta families were cumulated, and this identified carriers of CMV plus the relevant HLA. HLA-C-restricted CMV clonotypes gave the most frequent clonotype in two of eight donors.

TCRdb re-called the reads through MiXCR, storing one row per CDR3 protein. The data show tens of thousands of distinct CDR3 sequences, about 26% seen once. The germline V and J ends were trimmed by 5 bases and 6 bases, with 18 bases remaining between them. In germline, CDR1 is SGHVS, CDR2 FNYEAQ. There are 15 residues in the CDR3. The sample consisted of CD8+ T cells from cultured PBMCs, taken from culture after CMV antigen stimulation. The clonotype originates from a human donor in good health (CMV status not recorded). Some clones in this sample may be carry-over from other donors' samples. The chain has TRBV7-6 and TRBJ2-3; a weak D match, TRBD1 (5 bases). CDR3 loop: CASSPNLDTSDTQYF. The CDR3, as DNA: TGTGCCAGCAGCCCGAATCTGGACACTTCGGATACGCAGTATTTT.